The entry below gives a single TCR beta chain sequence along with its context. Time point given: newly diagnosed GD, antithyroid drugs for less than 3 months. Making the TCR library involved RNA that had been extracted from PBMCs. The data were obtained in a study of regulatory T cells in long-lasting Graves disease. iRepertoire HTBI primers and Arm-PCR of CDR3 regions built TCR beta libraries. TCRdb itself ran the multiplex PCR reads through MiXCR, one entry per CDR3 protein. This table has about 220,000 distinct CDR3 sequences, roughly 19% appearing once. The germline CDR1 and CDR2 sequences are SGHNT and YYREEE (reference sequence). The CDR3 spans 15 residues. V lost 5 bases to trimming and J lost 1 base, with 12 bases between them. The same data also contributed to another study, on T cells in Graves' hyperthyroidism and ophthalmopathy. This second study notes: Exclusions: uncontrolled infection, other autoimmune disease, pregnancy, lactation.

The clonotype comes from a woman in her 30s with Graves disease. This rearrangement joins TRBV5-4 to TRBJ2-2; D is perhaps TRBD1 (5 bases). Sequenced here: peripheral blood mononuclear cells (PBMCs), sampled at new diagnosis, from a patient treated with antithyroid drugs. This CDR3 is CASSLYDRNTGELFF. CDR3 in DNA: TGTGCCAGCAGTCTTTATGACAGGAACACCGGGGAGCTGTTTTTT.